This TCR beta chain emerged from a study of T cells in Graves' hyperthyroidism and ophthalmopathy. General observations from the study: Stable hyperthyroidism was told apart from ophthalmopathy by a model built on 13 V-J features.

Diagnostic decisions used clinical symptoms, serum thyroxine and TRAb, thyroid ultrasound and orbital computed tomography. Sample collection date corresponds to first hyperthyroidism diagnosis, prior to any ophthalmopathy symptoms. Amplification yielded TCR beta CDR3 regions, with RNA transcripts as the source. Researchers ran a first-round RT-PCR on the TCR CDR3 using the HTBI primer set. TCRdb redid the calling of the multiplex PCR reads with MiXCR, one entry per CDR3 protein. The table lists around 400,000 distinct CDR3 sequences, 15% to 19% of them singletons, with 28% in the top ten. This clonotype occurred a few times. The antigen remains unidentified. V was cut by 1 base and J by 2 bases, with 6 bases left in between. Germline V gene data show CDR1 as SQVTM and CDR2 as ANQGSEA. CDR3 length: 13 residues.

Sequencing input: blood. The rearrangement links TRBV29-1 to TRBJ1-3, with D possibly being TRBD1 (6 bases). This TCR was sampled from a woman aged 18-29 years with Graves' hyperthyroidism that later progressed to Graves' ophthalmopathy. DNA for the CDR3: TGCAGCGTTGAAGGGGGGCCTGGAAACACCATATATTTT. Translating it yields CSVEGGPGNTIYF.